This TCR beta chain was found in a study of tumour-infiltrating T cells in Burkitt lymphoma. Study details: Repertoire clonality predicted overall and progression-free survival.

Sequenced by immunoSEQ multiplex PCR; TCRdb stores in-frame clones only, minus some. The profile shows almost 3,000 clones, approximately 15% of them singletons. Notes on the study in general: Several public clonotypes were shared across many Burkitt lymphoma patients.

This clone was detected a few times. Its antigen is still unknown. The germline V gene has CDR1 LNHNV and CDR2 YYDKDF (reference sequence). The trim removed 6 bases at V and 6 bases at J, leaving 7 bases unmatched. CDR3 size: 15 residues. The sequence was obtained from a human donor with Burkitt lymphoma. The rearrangement joins TRBV15 to TRBJ1-5; 11 nucleotides align to TRBD1. The sequencing input was tumor tissue. CDR3 in amino acids: CATSPDRGLGQPQHF. The CDR3 DNA reads TGTGCCACCAGTCCGGACAGGGGGCTGGGTCAGCCCCAGCATTTT.